This T cell receptor (beta chain) is drawn from a study of blood T cell repertoires in COVID-19. V lost 7 bases and J lost 2, with 20 bases in between. The CDR3 is 16 residues long. Germline V lookup: CDR1 LNHDA, CDR2 SQIVND (reference sequence). Data came from immunoSEQ multiplex PCR; TCRdb stores just in-frame clones and leaves some out. The table records approximately 140,000 clones, roughly 88% of them present only once. Sequencing was performed on peripheral blood. This chain joins TRBV19 and TRBJ1-1; maybe TRBD1 (5 bases). The origin of this receptor is a woman in her sixties with COVID-19, enrolled during active disease. As DNA, the CDR3 is TGTGCCAGTACCCTGGGGGATTTCGGGAGAAACACTGAAGCTTTCTTT. This encodes CASTLGDFGRNTEAFF.